Reported below is one T cell receptor (beta chain). The record originates from a study of blood T cell repertoires in COVID-19. Study overall: PBMCs, B-cell-depleted T cells, or T cells provided the cDNA or gDNA that made up the material.

The CDR3 spans 15 residues. Germline CDR1 SGHAT, CDR2 FQNNGV. V lost 0 bases and J 0 bases, leaving 6 bases between the germline ends. Here immunoSEQ multiplex PCR was the method, and the copy in TCRdb shows in-frame clones only, minus some. The data contain around 140,000 clones, roughly 80% of them singletons. The sequencing input was peripheral blood. The clonotype was recovered from a man in his 70s who had recovered from COVID-19. The chain uses TRBV11-2 and TRBJ1-5; D uncertain. The CDR3 DNA is TGTGCCAGCAGCTTAGATCCGTATAGCAATCAGCCCCAGCATTTT. As protein: CASSLDPYSNQPQHF.